The TCR beta chain described here comes from a study of T cells in narcolepsy. Clones were sequenced by immunoSEQ multiplex PCR, and TCRdb holds only the in-frame ones, with some missing. In the table there are about 31,000 clones, more than 70% of which are singletons. The study's findings and limits: Comparing one patient's CSF and blood CD4+ clonotypes highlighted HCRT- and TRIB2-specific autoreactive clonotypes. Some memory CD4+ repertoires had no autoreactive clone sequences.

V was cut by 4 bases and J by 1 base, with 14 bases left in between. The CDR3 consists of 16 residues. Comments on this clone: Its antigen is unidentified.

This TCR was recovered from a human donor with narcolepsy. Sequenced input: CD45RA- memory CD4+ T cells from PBMCs. This chain connects TRBV5-7 to TRBJ2-2; D not certain. TRBV5-7 is designated an ORF whose function remains uncertain. The DNA for the CDR3 is TGTGCCAGCAGCGGTACCGTAGACTGGAACACCGGGGAGCTGTTTTTT. It translates to CASSGTVDWNTGELFF.